The rows below give T cell receptor beta chains drawn from one sample of a study of cytomegalovirus exposure and HLA in healthy donors. Method: immunoSEQ multiplex PCR; TCRdb's copy keeps in-frame clones and lacks some. The repertoire holds more than 110,000 clones, with roughly three quarters as singletons. Specimen: PBMCs. The receptor source for this set is a female donor in good health and CMV-seronegative. Each CDR3 is given with its conserved first and last residue. D genes are given only for firm matches. Clone size is shown for a subset of rows, as once, few, many or a class of expanded clone.

j_gene	v_gene	abundance	d_gene	CDR3aa	CDR3nt
TRBJ2-7	TRBV7-3	NA	TRBD1	CASSQNTGGEQYF	TGTGCCAGCAGTCAGAACACAGGGGGCGAGCAGTACTTC
TRBJ1-3	TRBV6-5	NA	TRBD1	CASGQGTGNTIYF	TGTGCCAGCGGACAGGGAACTGGAAACACCATATATTTT
TRBJ1-6	TRBV11-3	NA	NA	CASSISTGSNSPLHF	TGTGCCAGCAGCATCTCGACAGGTTCCAATTCACCCCTCCACTTT
TRBJ1-1	TRBV21-1	NA	NA	CASSKAAAGYTEAFF	TGTGCCAGCAGCAAAGCAGCCGCGGGATACACTGAAGCTTTCTTT
TRBJ2-7	TRBV6-1	NA	TRBD1	CASSERGTGAYEQYF	TGTGCCAGCAGTGAACGAGGGACAGGCGCCTACGAGCAGTACTTC
TRBJ2-5	TRBV7-3	NA	TRBD2	CATGRGGKETQYF	TGTGCCACCGGGAGGGGTGGGAAAGAGACCCAGTACTTC
TRBJ2-7	TRBV13	NA	NA	CASSLGAGSLYEQYF	TGTGCCAGCAGCTTAGGGGCGGGGTCCCTCTACGAGCAGTACTTC
TRBJ2-2	TRBV27	NA	TRBD1	CASSLWEDRDTGELFF	TGTGCCAGCAGCTTGTGGGAGGACAGGGATACCGGGGAGCTGTTTTTT
TRBJ2-7	TRBV7-2	once	NA	CASSLDSAYEQYF	TGTGCCAGCAGCTTGGACAGCGCCTACGAGCAGTACTTC
TRBJ1-1	TRBV7-3	NA	NA	CASSWTKNTEAFF	TGTGCCAGCAGCTGGACAAAGAACACTGAAGCTTTCTTT
TRBJ1-4	TRBV5-5	NA	TRBD1	CASSLLRDRGEKLFF	TGTGCCAGCAGCTTGTTGAGGGACAGAGGCGAAAAACTGTTTTTT
TRBJ1-1	TRBV27	few	NA	CASSLRAGTEAFF	TGTGCCAGCAGTCTGAGGGCGGGCACTGAAGCTTTCTTT
TRBJ1-1	TRBV11-3	NA	NA	CASSNTNPEAFF	TGTGCCAGCAGCAACACTAACCCTGAAGCTTTCTTT
TRBJ1-6	TRBV7-2	NA	TRBD1	CASSSITGARNSPLHF	TGTGCCAGCAGCTCGATCACAGGGGCGCGAAATTCACCCCTCCACTTT
TRBJ1-1	TRBV5-1	NA	NA	CASRSMTGDTEAFF	TGCGCCAGCAGGTCCATGACAGGAGACACTGAAGCTTTCTTT
TRBJ2-1	TRBV5-1	NA	NA	CASSPFTGEARSFYNEQFF	TGCGCCAGCAGCCCGTTCACCGGAGAAGCCCGGTCGTTCTACAATGAGCAGTTCTTC
TRBJ1-6	TRBV12-5	few	TRBD1	CASGLAPGQGLSSYNSPLHF	TGTGCTAGTGGTTTGGCCCCGGGACAGGGACTTAGCTCCTATAATTCACCCCTCCACTTT
TRBJ2-5	TRBV7-2	NA	TRBD2	CASNPGLAGGTETQYF	TGTGCCAGCAACCCGGGGCTAGCGGGAGGTACGGAGACCCAGTACTTC
TRBJ2-7	TRBV7-9	NA	TRBD2	CASSPRGAYEQYF	TGTGCCAGCAGTCCCCGGGGGGCCTACGAGCAGTACTTC
TRBJ2-7	TRBV2	NA	NA	CASSALVGRSEQYF	TGTGCCAGCAGTGCCTTAGTGGGGCGTAGCGAGCAGTACTTC
TRBJ1-1	TRBV5-1	NA	NA	CASSTTETTMNTEAFF	TGCGCCAGCAGCACTACCGAGACGACCATGAACACTGAAGCTTTCTTT
TRBJ2-7	TRBV6-5	NA	TRBD1	CASRGDSRYEQYF	TGTGCCAGCAGGGGGGACAGTCGGTACGAGCAGTACTTC
TRBJ1-1	TRBV7-9	NA	TRBD1	CASTLTGGSSEAFF	TGTGCCAGCACCCTAACAGGGGGGTCTTCCGAAGCTTTCTTT
TRBJ2-5	TRBV29-1	NA	NA	CSVGAAGALSETQYF	TGCAGCGTGGGTGCGGCGGGGGCTCTGTCAGAGACCCAGTACTTC
TRBJ1-2	TRBV4-3	NA	TRBD1	CASSQDHRQGAGNTF	TGCGCCAGCAGCCAAGATCATAGACAGGGGGCAGGGAACACCTTC
TRBJ2-3	TRBV21-1	NA	NA	CASSRIQGLTDTQYF	TGTGCCAGCAGCCGAATACAGGGTCTCACAGATACGCAGTATTTT
TRBJ2-2	TRBV7-9	NA	NA	CASSLAGLGGTGELFF	TGTGCCAGCAGCTTGGCAGGACTAGGGGGCACCGGGGAGCTGTTTTTT